This T cell receptor (beta chain) was identified during a study of T cell clones after liver transplantation. Findings and limits, study-wide: The donor-reactive repertoire was only partly measurable in two subjects, lacking donor cells.

CDR1 and CDR2 (germline): LGHNA, YSLEER. V lost 1 base and J lost 1, with 10 bases in between. The CDR3 totals 15 residues. The protocol was immunoSEQ multiplex PCR, while the TCRdb copy is restricted to in-frame clones and leaves out a portion. The table records roughly 100,000 clones, around four fifths of them present only once. With regard to this clone: What it binds is not known.

The genes are TRBV4-3 and TRBJ2-5; D unclear. The receptor was isolated from a human donor who received a liver transplant. The source was CD4+ T cells from blood, collected before liver transplant. In DNA, the CDR3 is TGCGCCAGCAGCCAAGGGGGTTCTGGCCAAGAGACCCAGTACTTC. Its protein product is CASSQGGSGQETQYF.